The 27 T cell receptor beta chains below were found in one sample sequenced in a study of cytomegalovirus exposure and HLA in healthy donors. Researchers ran the PCR with 60 Vbeta and 13 Jbeta primers. TCRdb keeps only in-frame clones here, not all; method: immunoSEQ multiplex PCR. Among roughly 160,000 clones listed, approximately 83% were seen once. The specimen was PBMCs. The receptors were gathered from a boy aged 2 to 10 in good health and CMV-seronegative.

This rearrangement joins TRBV7-9 to TRBJ1-2; TRBD1 matches at 7 bases. CDR1 SEHNR and CDR2 FQNEAQ come from the germline V gene (reference sequence). V shed 5 bases, J shed 0 bases, and the junction held 6 bases outside the gene matches. The CDR3 length is 15 residues. CDR3: CASSPDRAPNYGYTF. CDR3 coding DNA: TGTGCCAGCAGCCCTGACAGGGCCCCTAACTATGGCTACACCTTC.

The rearrangement links TRBV15 to TRBJ2-7; TRBD1 agrees at 10 bases. Germline lookup yields CDR1 LNHNV and CDR2 YYDKDF (reference sequence). With 8 bases clipped from V and 5 bases from J, the junction kept 9 bases outside the gene matches. There are 14 residues in the CDR3. CDR3 loop: CATRPDRGSNEQYF. CDR3 nucleotides: TGTGCCACCCGGCCGGACAGGGGGTCCAACGAGCAGTACTTC.

The gene calls are TRBV7-2 and TRBJ2-1; maybe TRBD1 (6 bases). The germline V gene has CDR1 SGHTA and CDR2 FQGNSA. V was shortened by 2 bases and J by 8 bases, with 13 bases between the two germline ends. The CDR3 has 14 residues. The DNA of the CDR3 is TGTGCCAGCAGCTTATGGACAGTAGTCGATGAGCAGTTCTTC. This sequence encodes CASSLWTVVDEQFF.

The rearrangement joins TRBV6-1 to TRBJ2-5; TRBD2 might be the D (7 bases). V gave up 2 bases and J gave up 7 bases, with 17 bases separating them. The CDR3 totals 15 residues. Per germline, CDR1 MNHNS and CDR2 SASEGT. The CDR3 sequence: CASSELRGGSGTQYF. CDR3 nucleotide sequence: TGTGCCAGCAGTGAACTAAGGGGGGGGTCCGGGACCCAGTACTTC.

The chain joins TRBV5-6 to TRBJ1-2; D gene unclear. Germline assignment: CDR1 SGHDT and CDR2 YYEEEE. The CDR3 length is 15 residues. The V and J ends lost 4 bases and 5 bases respectively, with 18 bases between them. CDR3 DNA sequence: TGTGCCAGCAGCCCGACTAGAGGAATAGCGTATGGCTACACCTTC. Translation gives CASSPTRGIAYGYTF.

This chain joins TRBV6-5 and TRBJ2-3, with D possibly being TRBD2 (5 bases). This CDR3 spans 15 amino acids. V lost 6 bases and J 6 bases, leaving 19 bases between the germline ends. Germline-derived CDR1 and CDR2 are MNHEY and SVGAGI. CDR3 in amino acids: CASSPGPGTADTQYF. In nucleotides, the CDR3 is TGTGCCAGCAGCCCAGGACCGGGAACGGCGGATACGCAGTATTTT.

This sequence joins TRBV5-1 and TRBJ2-1; the match to TRBD2 covers 8 bases. Germline assignment: CDR1 SGHRS and CDR2 YFSETQ. The CDR3 extends over 18 amino acids. V shed 0 bases and J 0 bases; nucleotides not matched to a gene: 8. The CDR3: CASSLENRGTSSYNEQFF. Here the CDR3 DNA reads TGCGCCAGCAGCTTGGAGAATCGAGGGACTAGCTCCTACAATGAGCAGTTCTTC. Complete variable domain (other parts from reference TRBV5-1 and TRBJ2-1): KAGVTQTPRYLIKTRGQQVTLSCSPISGHRSVSWYQQTPGQGLQFLFEYFSETQRNKGNFPGRFSGRQFSNSRSEMNVSTLELGDSALYLCASSLENRGTSSYNEQFFGPGTRLTVL.

The chain links TRBV9 to TRBJ1-1; D remains unclear. The V end was cut by 0 bases, the J end by 0 bases, with 9 bases between. CDR1 SGDLS and CDR2 YYNGEE come from the germline V gene. The CDR3 is 15 residues long. The CDR3 region is CASSVGPGMNTEAFF. CDR3 bases: TGTGCCAGCAGCGTAGGGCCGGGGATGAACACTGAAGCTTTCTTT.

The genes are TRBV5-1 and TRBJ2-3; perhaps TRBD2 as D (6 bases). The germline gives CDR1 SGHRS, CDR2 YFSETQ. Trimming cost V 3 bases and J 4 bases, with 12 bases left between them. This CDR3 spans 14 amino acids. CDR3 bases: TGCGCCAGCAGCTCGGGGGAGGCCTCAGATACGCAGTATTTT. Residues: CASSSGEASDTQYF. The full variable domain, its missing parts supplied by reference TRBV5-1 and TRBJ2-3, is KAGVTQTPRYLIKTRGQQVTLSCSPISGHRSVSWYQQTPGQGLQFLFEYFSETQRNKGNFPGRFSGRQFSNSRSEMNVSTLELGDSALYLCASSSGEASDTQYFGPGTRLTVL.

V and J are TRBV7-9 and TRBJ1-1, with D possibly being TRBD1 (6 bases). This CDR3 has 16 residues. Germline loops: CDR1 SEHNR, CDR2 FQNEAQ (reference sequence). Trimming removed 5 bases at V and 2 bases at J, with 18 bases between. The CDR3 DNA sequence: TGTGCCAGCAGCCAGGTGGGGGGGCTGGGAAACACTGAAGCTTTCTTT. This sequence encodes CASSQVGGLGNTEAFF.

The chain uses TRBV4-1 and TRBJ1-2; D might be TRBD1 (5 bases). Trimming stripped 3 bases from V and 3 bases from J, with 11 bases between. CDR3 length: 14 amino acids. Germline CDR1 MGHRA, CDR2 YSYEKL. For the CDR3, the DNA is TGCGCCAGCAGCCACATCCCGGGGGACTATGGCTACACCTTC. Its translation is CASSHIPGDYGYTF.

The chain links TRBV19 to TRBJ1-5, with 9 bases lining up with TRBD1. This CDR3 region has 15 residues. The germline V gene has CDR1 LNHDA and CDR2 SQIVND (reference sequence). With V trimmed by 6 bases and J by 0 bases, 3 bases remained unmatched. The CDR3 region is CASRDRGNSNQPQHF. The CDR3 DNA follows: TGTGCCAGTAGGGACAGGGGAAATAGCAATCAGCCCCAGCATTTT.

This chain joins TRBV19 and TRBJ1-5, with 8 bases identical to TRBD1. Unmatched junction bases numbered 1, after V lost 5 bases and J lost 4 bases. The CDR3 spans 13 residues. Germline V gene sequence: CDR1 LNHDA, CDR2 SQIVND (reference sequence). The CDR3 DNA sequence: TGTGCCAGTAGTCGACAGGGGAATCAGCCCCAGCATTTT. It translates to CASSRQGNQPQHF. Supplemented by reference TRBV19 and TRBJ1-5, the full variable domain reads DGGITQSPKYLFRKEGQNVTLSCEQNLNHDAMYWYRQDPGQGLRLIYYSQIVNDFQKGDIAEGYSVSREKKESFPLTVTSAQKNPTAFYLCASSRQGNQPQHFGDGTRLSIL.

The chain carries TRBV30 and TRBJ2-1, with 7 bases aligning to TRBD2. The CDR3 length is 12 residues. Germline CDR1 and CDR2: GTSNPN and SVGIG (reference sequence). J gave up 6 bases and V 5 bases, and 4 bases lay outside the gene matches. As DNA, the CDR3 is TGTGCCTGGCGACGCGGGGGCAATGAGCAGTTCTTC. This sequence encodes CAWRRGGNEQFF.

The V call is TRBV4-2, the J call TRBJ2-5; D may be TRBD2 (5 bases). This CDR3 has 15 residues. Germline CDR1 LGHNA, CDR2 YNFKEQ. The ends were cut back, 0 bases at V and 5 bases at J, with 13 bases in the middle. In DNA form, the CDR3 reads TGTGCCAGCAGCCAAGAATTGGACTCCGTGGAGACCCAGTACTTC. It translates to CASSQELDSVETQYF.

This chain connects TRBV4-2 to TRBJ2-5, with TRBD2 matching 7 bases. The DNA end lines up better with TRBJ2-7; the J call may be wrong. In germline, CDR1 is LGHNA, CDR2 YNFKEQ. CDR3 length: 14 residues. The CDR3 is CASSPILAGYEQYF. CDR3 DNA sequence: TGTGCCAGCAGCCCAATATTAGCGGGCTACGAGCAGTACTTC.

The rearrangement joins TRBV5-4 to TRBJ2-1, with TRBD1 as a possible D gene (5 bases). CDR1 and CDR2 (germline): SGHNT, YYREEE (reference sequence). CDR3 length equals 20 residues. V was trimmed by 3 bases and J by 1 base, leaving 26 bases between them. CDR3 in DNA: TGTGCCAGCAGCTACGATGGACATCCAGTCCCCAGTATATCCTACAATGAGCAGTTCTTC. Residues: CASSYDGHPVPSISYNEQFF.

Concerning this clone: The same CDR3 is also encoded by other DNA sequences in this sample. V usage is TRBV19 and J usage is TRBJ1-5; D is possibly TRBD1 (5 bases). Germline lookup yields CDR1 LNHDA and CDR2 SQIVND (reference sequence). The CDR3 runs 14 residues. V shed 2 bases and J shed 4 bases, with 9 bases lying between them. CDR3 in amino acids: CASSIRGENQPQHF. CDR3 nucleotides: TGTGCCAGTAGTATAAGGGGCGAAAATCAGCCCCAGCATTTT.

The CDR3 bases are TGTGCCAGCAGCGACCGTAAACAGGGCGATGAAAAACTGTTTTTT. Translation: CASSDRKQGDEKLFF. The V call is TRBV7-6, the J call TRBJ1-4; D possibly corresponds to TRBD1 (6 bases). This CDR3 has 15 amino acids. From germline, CDR1 is SGHVS and CDR2 FNYEAQ. Trimming left V 5 bases short and J 6 bases short, with 16 bases between.

This chain uses TRBV6-1 with TRBJ1-1, with no clear D. V was pared by 3 bases and J by 3 bases, with 20 bases between. The V gene's germline CDR1 is MNHNS and CDR2 SASEGT. This CDR3 region has 17 residues. The CDR3 region is CASSEMSSNLFHTEAFF. The CDR3 bases are TGTGCCAGCAGTGAGATGTCGTCTAATTTGTTTCACACTGAAGCTTTCTTT.

Only one count was recorded for this clone. The same CDR3 also results from other DNA sequences found in this sample. This sequence joins TRBV6-1 and TRBJ1-2; D is perhaps TRBD1 (5 bases). Per germline, CDR1 MNHNS and CDR2 SASEGT. Trimming left V 4 bases short and J 4 bases short, with 7 bases between. CDR3 length equals 12 residues. As DNA, the CDR3 is TGTGCCAGCAGTGTGGGGGGCTATGGCTACACCTTC. Protein: CASSVGGYGYTF.

In DNA, the CDR3 is TGCGCCAGCAGCTTGCAGGCGACCGGGGCCAACGTCCTGACTTTC. Translating gives CASSLQATGANVLTF. The genes are TRBV5-1 and TRBJ2-6; D not certain. Germline-derived CDR1 and CDR2 are SGHRS and YFSETQ. V shed 1 base and J shed 4 bases, with 9 bases lying between them. The CDR3 loop spans 15 amino acids.

The table lists this clone with a few counts. The chain combines TRBV6-6 with TRBJ2-7; no reliable D call. The CDR3 consists of 13 residues. V dropped 5 bases and J dropped 5 bases, with 13 bases sitting between them. CDR1 and CDR2 (germline): MNHNY, SVGAGI (reference sequence). CDR3 coding DNA: TGTGCCAGCAGTGCGAGCCCCCCCGACGAGCAGTACTTC. Protein sequence: CASSASPPDEQYF.

This clone was detected only a few times. The gene calls are TRBV9 and TRBJ2-2; perhaps TRBD1 as D (5 bases). Between the trimmed V and J ends, which lost 1 base and 4 bases, there was a span of 8 bases. Germline V gives CDR1 SGDLS, CDR2 YYNGEE. The CDR3 has 14 residues. CDR3 loop: CASSVLGVTGELFF. The CDR3 DNA is TGTGCCAGCAGCGTATTAGGGGTCACCGGGGAGCTGTTTTTT.

A note on this clone: A read error may account for a junction end that differs from germline. This chain joins TRBV30 and TRBJ1-2; D is unresolved. CDR1 and CDR2 from the germline V gene are GTSNPN and SVGIG (reference sequence). The CDR3 consists of 12 residues. CDR3 sequence (DNA): TGTGCCTGGAGTGTTTCTAACCATGGCTACACCTTC. Protein: CAWSVSNHGYTF.

The V gene is TRBV9, the J gene TRBJ2-1; 12 positions match TRBD2. Looked up from germline, CDR1 is SGDLS and CDR2 is YYNGEE. The CDR3 spans 16 residues. V dropped 3 bases and J dropped 6; count of bases not matched to a gene: 7. CDR3 DNA: TGTGCCAGCAGCGCGGAAGTGACTAGCGGGAGCAATGAGCAGTTCTTC. This encodes CASSAEVTSGSNEQFF.

Notes on this clone: A junction boundary mismatches the germline segment, possibly from a read error. V usage is TRBV7-2 and J usage is TRBJ2-7; 9 bases map to TRBD2. This CDR3 region has 15 residues. CDR1 SGHTA and CDR2 FQGNSA come from the germline V gene. Here the CDR3 DNA reads TGTGCCAGCAGTTTAGCGGGAGTGATATCTTACGAGCAGTACTTC. This sequence encodes CASSLAGVISYEQYF.